The 6 T cell receptor beta chains below come from one sample, sequenced in a study of shared clonotypes between healthy human individuals. Data came from immunoSEQ multiplex PCR; TCRdb stores just in-frame clones and leaves some out. Here the sample spans roughly 2.6 million clones, 85% to 95% being singletons. The sample consisted of naive CD4+ T cells sorted from blood. The subset was: CD45RA+ positively selected. The receptors here all came from a man aged 18-30 years in good health.

The CDR3 DNA reads as TGTGCCAGTAGTATAGCGGCCAGGAGAAACACTGAAGCTTTCTTT. Amino acids: CASSIAARRNTEAFF. The rearrangement uses TRBV19 and TRBJ1-1; D unclear. CDR1 and CDR2 from the germline V gene are LNHDA and SQIVND (reference sequence). V shed 1 base and J shed 2 bases, with 11 bases lying between them. The CDR3 spans 15 residues.

The V and J genes are TRBV2 and TRBJ2-3, with 10 positions matching TRBD2. This CDR3 is 14 amino acids long. In germline, CDR1 is SNHLY, CDR2 FYNNEI. With 10 bases clipped from V and 2 bases from J, the junction kept 6 bases outside the gene matches. This CDR3 is CATVAGGPTDTQYF. CDR3 bases: TGTGCCACCGTAGCGGGGGGCCCCACAGATACGCAGTATTTT.

The chain uses TRBV2 and TRBJ1-2; D may be TRBD1 (5 bases). The CDR3 consists of 13 residues. V lost 6 bases and J 0 bases, leaving 8 bases between the germline ends. Germline V gene sequence: CDR1 SNHLY, CDR2 FYNNEI. CDR3: CASRGPANYGYTF. The CDR3 region has the DNA TGTGCCAGCAGGGGACCAGCTAACTATGGCTACACCTTC.

This chain uses TRBV7-2 with TRBJ1-1; no firm D call. V lost 1 base and J 0 bases, leaving 9 bases between the germline ends. This CDR3 comprises 15 residues. Germline CDR1 and CDR2: SGHTA and FQGNSA. For the CDR3, the DNA is TGTGCCAGCAGCTTAGGCTCAGCCATGAACACTGAAGCTTTCTTT. Residues: CASSLGSAMNTEAFF.

This clone occurred once. This chain links TRBV6-6 with TRBJ2-7; the D gene could be TRBD1 or TRBD2 (5 bases each). The ends were cut back, 2 bases at V and 3 bases at J, with 17 bases in the middle. CDR3 length equals 16 residues. Germline-derived CDR1 and CDR2 are MNHNY and SVGAGI (reference sequence). CDR3 sequence reads: CASSYRTGTLNYEQYF. The CDR3 DNA reads TGTGCCAGCAGTTACCGGACCGGGACCCTCAACTACGAGCAGTACTTC.

V usage is TRBV5-1 and J usage is TRBJ1-2; D not certain. V was pared by 0 bases and J by 5 bases, with 8 bases between. Germline CDR1 is SGHRS and CDR2 is YFSETQ. The CDR3 has 13 residues. The CDR3 region is CASSLDPRYGYTF. The CDR3, as DNA: TGCGCCAGCAGCTTGGACCCTAGGTATGGCTACACCTTC.